A selection of T cell receptor beta chains follows, all from one sample in a study of beta chain features in type 1 diabetes. TCRdb's table, derived via immunoSEQ multiplex PCR, lists solely in-frame clones and lacks some. The repertoire holds around 360,000 clones, with around 13% as singletons. Sequenced: naive CD4+ T cells from blood. These TCRs come from a woman aged 18 to 35 with type 1 diabetes. CDR3s include the opening cysteine and the closing phenylalanine or tryptophan.

v_gene: TRBV28; CDR3aa: CASSLWEAGGSQQYF
v_gene: TRBV27; CDR3aa: CASSLGLAVYNEQFF
v_gene: TRBV20-1; CDR3aa: CSAPEVGAFF
v_gene: TRBV5-4; CDR3aa: CASSPLGGEQFF
v_gene: TRBV4-1; CDR3aa: CASSQDYRTGGEQYF
v_gene: TRBV2; CDR3aa: CASSYRGETQYF
v_gene: TRBV11-2; CDR3aa: CASSLTGQLETQYF
v_gene: TRBV19; CDR3aa: CASSITTGVEQFF
v_gene: TRBV7-9; CDR3aa: CASSLALGTSGRGYEQFF
v_gene: TRBV19; CDR3aa: CASSPPVGGNDEQFF
v_gene: TRBV19; CDR3aa: CASSPLDRVDTEAFF
v_gene: TRBV4-2; CDR3aa: CASSRGGYQPQHF
v_gene: TRBV7-3; CDR3aa: CASSIGALHTPVGDTQYF
v_gene: TRBV2; CDR3aa: CATGLTGNTIYF
v_gene: TRBV7-9; CDR3aa: CASSLHRGTYNEQFF
v_gene: TRBV7-8; CDR3aa: CASSSQDRGEETQYF
v_gene: TRBV30; CDR3aa: CAWAKGQLETQYF
v_gene: TRBV30; CDR3aa: CAWSVSGSGPDTQYF
v_gene: TRBV7-2; CDR3aa: CASSEPGFGGPEAFF
v_gene: TRBV29-1; CDR3aa: CSVVQGSPEAFF
v_gene: TRBV25-1; CDR3aa: CASSAGTTGNTIYF
v_gene: TRBV25-1; CDR3aa: CASTTSGSWDTQYF
v_gene: TRBV11-2; CDR3aa: CASSLELAGGSDTQYF
v_gene: TRBV9; CDR3aa: CASSVAPTGGNEQFF
v_gene: TRBV5-1; CDR3aa: CASSLYGGGSTDTQYF
v_gene: TRBV7-8; CDR3aa: CASSLAETASYEQYF
v_gene: TRBV18; CDR3aa: CASSPGQGEADTQYF
v_gene: TRBV27; CDR3aa: CASSLAYRSYNSPLHF
v_gene: TRBV28; CDR3aa: CASSRQNTDTQYF
v_gene: TRBV7-9; CDR3aa: CASSSKYNEQFF
v_gene: TRBV5-6; CDR3aa: CASSLGRLGQGAGYTF
v_gene: TRBV9; CDR3aa: CASGTGERSPLHF
v_gene: TRBV4-3; CDR3aa: CASSQVRSKSTDTQYF
v_gene: TRBV9; CDR3aa: CASRKGQIVSGANVLTF
v_gene: TRBV7-2; CDR3aa: CAGQGGIYNEQFF
v_gene: TRBV9; CDR3aa: CASSVGTPTNEKLFF
v_gene: TRBV6-5; CDR3aa: CASSYHKDRGYEQYF
v_gene: TRBV6-6; CDR3aa: CASSTQAGGLIEQYF
v_gene: TRBV18; CDR3aa: CASSQDREVLYGYTF
v_gene: TRBV4-3; CDR3aa: CASSQQEKNTEAFF
v_gene: TRBV7-9; CDR3aa: CASSFNSNTEAFF
v_gene: TRBV5-1; CDR3aa: CASSSTGQETQYF
v_gene: TRBV29-1; CDR3aa: CSASPQGIEGGYTF
v_gene: TRBV11-2; CDR3aa: CASSWGQAAGTQYF
v_gene: TRBV5-4; CDR3aa: CASSSDGQGNTEAFF
v_gene: TRBV7-9; CDR3aa: CAGGTNTEAFF
v_gene: TRBV5-1; CDR3aa: CASSAGGPANEQFF
v_gene: TRBV7-3; CDR3aa: CASSPGTGLTEAFF
v_gene: TRBV28; CDR3aa: CASSLGQGLSGANVLTF